This T cell receptor beta chain was recorded in a study of CD8 T cells in ankylosing spondylitis. Study-level findings and limits: Ankylosing spondylitis blood appeared to carry a characteristic TCR beta motif of several highly homologous variants.

This clonotype was seen many times. Antigen unknown. The V end lost 7 bases, the J end lost 2 bases, and 8 bases lay between the germline ends. The germline gives CDR1 DFQATT, CDR2 SNEGSKA (reference sequence). CDR3 size: 11 residues. Making use of molecular barcodes, quantitative 5'-RACE generated TCR beta libraries. TCRdb used MiXCR to reprocess the 5' RACE reads, holding one entry per CDR3 protein. The sample includes about 130,000 distinct CDR3 sequences, over 6.5% seen only once; the top ten take about 12%. The receptor's source is a male donor with ankylosing spondylitis or in good health (not recorded which). The rearrangement joins TRBV20-1 to TRBJ2-5; no definite D call. Source material: blood, either unsorted or a sorted T cell fraction (not recorded which). CDR3 amino acids: CSGESQETQYF. CDR3 sequence (DNA): TGCAGTGGGGAATCGCAAGAGACCCAGTACTTC.